These 29 T cell receptor beta chains originate from one sample sequenced in a study of T cell responses to AZD1222 COVID-19 vaccine. Produced via immunoSEQ multiplex PCR; TCRdb's table is partial and in-frame only. In the table there are approximately 100,000 clones, around 92% of which are singletons. The material was peripheral blood, obtained on day 0 of MenACWY control vaccination. The receptors stem from an adult in good health.

The chain has TRBV5-1 and TRBJ1-3; D not certain. V was pared by 0 bases and J by 0 bases, with 1 base between. Germline V gene lookup returns CDR1 SGHRS and CDR2 YFSETQ. This CDR3 contains 13 residues. CDR3 DNA: TGCGCCAGCAGCTTGGGCTCTGGAAACACCATATATTTT. Its protein is CASSLGSGNTIYF.

Only one count was recorded for this clone. The chain uses TRBV28 and TRBJ2-2; no clear D. CDR3 length equals 12 residues. Germline values: CDR1 MDHEN, CDR2 SYDVKM. The V and J ends lost 3 bases and 7 bases respectively, with 6 bases between them. The CDR3 here is CASSLVGGELFF. The CDR3 DNA reads TGTGCCAGCAGTTTGGTAGGCGGGGAGCTGTTTTTT.

The table lists this clone with a count of one. The rearrangement uses TRBV27 and TRBJ2-3; 12 positions match TRBD2. Germline V gives CDR1 MNHEY, CDR2 SMNVEV (reference sequence). V dropped 7 bases and J dropped 4; count of bases not matched to a gene: 6. This CDR3 contains 15 residues. In nucleotides, the CDR3 is TGTGCCAGCATTCCTAGCGGGGGGGCCCCAGATACGCAGTATTTT. Protein: CASIPSGGAPDTQYF.

This chain connects TRBV5-4 to TRBJ1-1, with 10 positions matching TRBD1. CDR1 SGHNT and CDR2 YYREEE come from the germline V gene (reference sequence). The CDR3 has 16 amino acids. After removal of 1 base from V and 4 bases from J, the junction contained 7 bases not matched to a gene. The CDR3 protein is CASSLLGQGFVTEAFF. Here the CDR3 DNA reads TGTGCCAGCAGCTTGCTGGGACAGGGGTTCGTCACTGAAGCTTTCTTT.

The rearrangement uses TRBV7-8 and TRBJ2-7; perhaps TRBD2 as D (5 bases). Germline CDR1 SGHVS, CDR2 FQNEAQ. Trimming removed 6 bases from V and 5 bases from J, with 14 bases in between. The CDR3 has 13 amino acids. The CDR3 loop is CASSLDLRDEQYF. CDR3 in DNA: TGTGCCAGCAGTCTGGACTTGCGAGACGAGCAGTACTTC.

The rearrangement links TRBV3-1 (or the pseudogene TRBV3-2) to TRBJ1-2, with D hard to call. The V gene lost 0 bases and the J gene lost 2 bases, with 10 bases spanning the gap. Germline CDR1 and CDR2: LGHDT and YNNKEL (reference sequence). The CDR3 runs to 15 residues. The CDR3, as DNA: TGTGCCAGCAGCCAAGAACATGTCTCCAACTATGGCTACACCTTC. Translating it yields CASSQEHVSNYGYTF.

The chain has TRBV12-3 or TRBV12-4 and TRBJ1-5; the D is unclear. V lost 5 bases and J 5 bases, leaving 10 bases between the germline ends. The CDR3 totals 13 residues. The CDR3 coding sequence is TGTGCCAGCAGTCCTCACCCCGATCAGCCCCAGCATTTT. This sequence encodes CASSPHPDQPQHF.

This clone was seen once. V usage is TRBV29-1 and J usage is TRBJ1-2; D might be TRBD1 (5 bases). Germline V lookup: CDR1 SQVTM, CDR2 ANQGSEA. The V and J ends lost 4 bases and 8 bases respectively, with 20 bases between them. The CDR3 extends over 14 amino acids. The CDR3, as DNA: TGCAGCGTTGCATCATGGGGCAGGGCGGAGGGCTACACCTTC. This codes for CSVASWGRAEGYTF.

This clone has a single count. The chain carries TRBV6-5 and TRBJ2-7; 8 bases line up with TRBD1. Trimming cost V 2 bases and J 6 bases; bases outside gene matches: 6. CDR1 MNHEY and CDR2 SVGAGI come from the germline V gene. The CDR3 extends over 14 amino acids. The DNA for the CDR3 is TGTGCCAGCAGTTACCAGGGGGCTCTAGGCGAGCAGTACTTC. Its protein is CASSYQGALGEQYF.

This clone was recorded once. The rearrangement joins TRBV6-1 to TRBJ1-2, with D possibly matching TRBD1 (6 bases). This CDR3 region has 14 residues. Germline loops: CDR1 MNHNS, CDR2 SASEGT. V lost 6 bases, J lost 7 bases, and 18 bases lay in between. Written as DNA, the CDR3 is TGTGCCAGCAGCTTAGGGGGACTGACGGCTGGCTACACCTTC. Translation: CASSLGGLTAGYTF.

In DNA, the CDR3 is TGTGCCAGCAGTTCGACAGGAATAGATGGCTACACCTTC. This encodes CASSSTGIDGYTF. V is TRBV12-3 or TRBV12-4 and J is TRBJ1-2; D might be TRBD1 (6 bases). Trimming stripped 4 bases from V and 6 bases from J, with 12 bases between. CDR3 length: 13 amino acids.

The chain combines TRBV19 with TRBJ1-5; 10 bases line up with TRBD1. Germline loops: CDR1 LNHDA, CDR2 SQIVND (reference sequence). This CDR3 has 14 amino acids. V gave up 6 bases and J gave up 3 bases; unmatched junction bases: 2. The chain's CDR3 is CASRTGGLNQPQHF. The CDR3 DNA follows: TGTGCCAGTAGGACAGGGGGCCTCAATCAGCCCCAGCATTTT.

This sequence joins TRBV19 and TRBJ1-6; the D gene is possibly TRBD1 (6 bases). V lost 0 bases, J lost 8 bases, and 11 bases lay in between. The CDR3 is 15 residues long. Germline loops: CDR1 LNHDA, CDR2 SQIVND (reference sequence). CDR3 amino acids: CASSIDSGADSPLHF. The CDR3 coding sequence is TGTGCCAGTAGTATAGATTCGGGGGCCGATTCACCCCTCCACTTT.

The chain joins TRBV20-1 to TRBJ2-7; TRBD1 aligns across 7 bases. The V segment lost 8 bases and the J segment 3 bases; nucleotides outside the gene matches: 1. The germline V gene has CDR1 DFQATT and CDR2 SNEGSKA (reference sequence). The CDR3 loop spans 10 amino acids. CDR3 sequence: CSTGVYEQYF. The DNA for the CDR3 is TGCAGTACAGGGGTCTACGAGCAGTACTTC.

The chain couples TRBV10-3 to TRBJ1-2, with unresolved D. The germline gives CDR1 ENHRY, CDR2 SYGVKD. Between the trimmed V and J ends, which lost 10 bases and 6 bases, there was a span of 21 bases. The CDR3 length is 14 residues. The chain's CDR3 is CATALGGEGNGYTF. The CDR3 DNA is TGTGCCACCGCGTTGGGTGGGGAAGGTAATGGCTACACCTTC.

V usage is TRBV7-9 and J usage is TRBJ1-1; 11 bases are a match to TRBD1. CDR1 and CDR2 (germline): SEHNR, FQNEAQ (reference sequence). V was pared by 5 bases and J by 7 bases, with 12 bases of the junction left unmatched. The CDR3 has 16 residues. The CDR3 loop is CASSPDWAGTGGEAFF. CDR3 coding DNA: TGTGCCAGCAGCCCCGACTGGGCCGGGACAGGGGGTGAAGCTTTCTTT.

This clone was detected only a few times. V is TRBV5-6 and J is TRBJ1-2; D is ambiguous. The CDR3 runs 12 residues. V lost 1 base to trimming and J lost 4 bases, with 5 bases between them. CDR1 SGHDT and CDR2 YYEEEE come from the germline V gene. The CDR3 spells CASSLSSYGYTF. The CDR3 DNA reads TGTGCCAGCAGCTTGTCCAGCTATGGCTACACCTTC.

This clone was found a few times. V is TRBV11-1 and J is TRBJ1-2; D not certain. The germline V and J ends were trimmed by 1 base and 3 bases, with 9 bases remaining between them. The V gene's germline CDR1 is SGHAT and CDR2 FQDESV (reference sequence). This CDR3 is 14 amino acids long. In nucleotides, the CDR3 is TGTGCCAGCAGCTTAGACAGAGGCGACTATGGCTACACCTTC. This codes for CASSLDRGDYGYTF. Combining the CDR3 with reference TRBV11-1 and TRBJ1-2 gives the whole variable domain EAEVAQSPRYKITEKSQAVAFWCDPISGHATLYWYRQILGQGPELLVQFQDESVVDDSQLPKDRFSAERLKGVDSTLKIQPAELGDSAMYLCASSLDRGDYGYTFGSGTRLTVV.

The chain uses TRBV11-1 and TRBJ2-2; D gene uncertain. The CDR3 covers 14 residues. Between the trimmed V and J ends, which lost 5 bases and 1 base, there was a span of 8 bases. The germline V gene encodes CDR1 SGHAT and CDR2 FQDESV (reference sequence). CDR3 amino acids: CASSTELNTGELFF. CDR3 nucleotides: TGTGCCAGCAGCACGGAGTTGAACACCGGGGAGCTGTTTTTT.

This clone was seen once. This CDR3 reads CASSIRKDSNTGELFF. CDR3 DNA sequence: TGTGCCAGTAGTATTCGGAAGGATTCGAACACCGGGGAGCTGTTTTTT. V gene TRBV19 combines with J gene TRBJ2-2; D unclear. The CDR3 is made up of 16 amino acids. Germline CDR1 is LNHDA and CDR2 is SQIVND (reference sequence). The V end was cut by 3 bases, the J end by 0 bases, with 11 bases between.

This clone has a single count. The chain is built from TRBV29-1 and TRBJ1-1, with unresolved D. V was shortened by 5 bases and J by 2 bases, with 6 bases between the two germline ends. The CDR3 has 11 amino acids. In germline, CDR1 is SQVTM, CDR2 ANQGSEA. For the CDR3, the DNA is TGCAGCGTTTTCCCAAACACTGAAGCTTTCTTT. This sequence encodes CSVFPNTEAFF.

The chain uses TRBV9 and TRBJ2-3, with 9 bases lining up with TRBD2. The CDR3 loop spans 16 amino acids. Germline V gene sequence: CDR1 SGDLS, CDR2 YYNGEE. V gave up 1 base and J gave up 2 bases; unmatched junction bases: 5. The CDR3 DNA follows: TGTGCCAGCAGCGTATGGCGGGGGGGCACCACAGATACGCAGTATTTT. This encodes CASSVWRGGTTDTQYF.

The CDR3 here is CATSVVQGRAFF. The DNA for the CDR3 is TGTGCCACCAGCGTAGTACAGGGGCGAGCTTTCTTT. This rearrangement joins TRBV15 to TRBJ1-1; 7 bases align to TRBD1. Per the germline V gene, CDR1 is LNHNV and CDR2 is YYDKDF (reference sequence). The CDR3 spans 12 residues. With 5 bases clipped from V and 10 bases from J, the junction kept 7 bases outside the gene matches. The complete variable domain, with remaining parts taken from reference TRBV15 and TRBJ1-1, reads DAMVIQNPRYQVTQFGKPVTLSCSQTLNHNVMYWYQQKSSQAPKLLFHYYDKDFNNEADTPDNFQSRRPNTSFCFLDIRSPGLGDTAMYLCATSVVQGRAFFGQGTRLTVV.

The rearrangement uses TRBV6-5 and TRBJ1-1; tentatively, D is TRBD1 (6 bases). CDR3 size: 14 residues. Germline CDR1 reads MNHEY; CDR2 reads SVGAGI. V gave up 2 bases and J gave up 2 bases, with 9 bases separating them. The CDR3 DNA is TGTGCCAGCAGTTACGGGGGGGCTAACACTGAAGCTTTCTTT. Protein: CASSYGGANTEAFF.

J is TRBJ2-7 and V is TRBV30, with 9 bases matching TRBD1. Trimming at V came to 2 bases and at J to 3 bases, leaving 5 bases not matched to a gene. The CDR3 has 14 amino acids. Germline CDR1 is GTSNPN and CDR2 is SVGIG (reference sequence). CDR3 coding DNA: TGTGCCTGGAGTCGGGACAGGGCACGCTACGAGCAGTACTTC. Protein product: CAWSRDRARYEQYF.

The chain carries TRBV15 and TRBJ2-1; weak D call: TRBD1 (5 bases). V was shortened by 5 bases and J by 1 base, with 12 bases between the two germline ends. Germline CDR1 and CDR2: LNHNV and YYDKDF (reference sequence). The CDR3 runs to 15 residues. CDR3 amino acids: CATSELRVSYNEQFF. The CDR3 DNA follows: TGTGCCACCAGCGAACTCAGGGTTTCCTACAATGAGCAGTTCTTC.

This rearrangement joins TRBV6-6 to TRBJ2-3; a possible D gene is TRBD2 (5 bases). Germline V gene sequence: CDR1 MNHNY, CDR2 SVGAGI (reference sequence). The CDR3 spans 13 residues. The V end lost 6 bases, the J end lost 2 bases, and 9 bases lay between the germline ends. The CDR3 sequence: CASSSRDTDTQYF. In DNA form, the CDR3 reads TGTGCCAGCAGCTCCCGGGACACAGATACGCAGTATTTT.

The chain carries TRBV24-1 and TRBJ1-2, with 7 bases that match TRBD1. V gave up 3 bases and J gave up 2 bases; unmatched junction bases: 5. The germline V gene has CDR1 KGHDR and CDR2 SFDVKD. The CDR3 totals 15 residues. The CDR3 protein is CATSDARGTNYGYTF. The CDR3 DNA sequence: TGTGCCACCAGTGATGCCAGGGGGACCAACTATGGCTACACCTTC.

In its sample, this clone was seen once. The chain is built from TRBV19 and TRBJ1-6, with D possibly being TRBD1 (5 bases). With 7 bases removed from V and 9 bases from J, the gap between germline ends came to 10 bases. The CDR3 loop spans 12 amino acids. Per the germline V gene, CDR1 is LNHDA and CDR2 is SQIVND (reference sequence). CDR3 sequence: CASKRGGSPLHF. DNA for the CDR3: TGTGCCAGTAAGAGGGGCGGTTCACCCCTCCACTTT. The full variable domain, rest sourced from reference TRBV19 and TRBJ1-6, is DGGITQSPKYLFRKEGQNVTLSCEQNLNHDAMYWYRQDPGQGLRLIYYSQIVNDFQKGDIAEGYSVSREKKESFPLTVTSAQKNPTAFYLCASKRGGSPLHFGNGTRLTVT.